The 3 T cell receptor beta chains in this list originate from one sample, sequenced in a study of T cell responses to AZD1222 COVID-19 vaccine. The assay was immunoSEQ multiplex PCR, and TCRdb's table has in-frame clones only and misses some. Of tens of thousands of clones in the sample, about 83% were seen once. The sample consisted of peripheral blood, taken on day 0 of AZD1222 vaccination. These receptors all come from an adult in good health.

The DNA for the CDR3 is TGTGCCAGCAGTGAAGCGTGGGTCCGGGCTTCACCCCTCCACTTT. Translated: CASSEAWVRASPLHF. V usage is TRBV6-1 and J usage is TRBJ1-6; D gene uncertain. The CDR3 loop spans 15 amino acids. V lost 0 bases, J lost 9 bases, and 12 bases lay in between. Germline CDR1 MNHNS, CDR2 SASEGT.

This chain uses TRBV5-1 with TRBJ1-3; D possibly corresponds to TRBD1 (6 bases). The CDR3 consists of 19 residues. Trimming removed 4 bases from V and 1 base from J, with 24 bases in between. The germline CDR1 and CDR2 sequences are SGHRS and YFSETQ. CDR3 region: CASSMEGRGTLLSGNTIYF. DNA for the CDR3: TGCGCCAGCAGCATGGAAGGCAGGGGTACCCTCCTATCTGGAAACACCATATATTTT.

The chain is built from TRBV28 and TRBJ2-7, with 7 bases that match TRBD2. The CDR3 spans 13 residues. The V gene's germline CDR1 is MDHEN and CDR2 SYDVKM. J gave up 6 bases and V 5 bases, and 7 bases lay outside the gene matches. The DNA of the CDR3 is TGTGCCAGCAGTGAGGGACTAAGGGGCGAGCAGTACTTC. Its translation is CASSEGLRGEQYF.